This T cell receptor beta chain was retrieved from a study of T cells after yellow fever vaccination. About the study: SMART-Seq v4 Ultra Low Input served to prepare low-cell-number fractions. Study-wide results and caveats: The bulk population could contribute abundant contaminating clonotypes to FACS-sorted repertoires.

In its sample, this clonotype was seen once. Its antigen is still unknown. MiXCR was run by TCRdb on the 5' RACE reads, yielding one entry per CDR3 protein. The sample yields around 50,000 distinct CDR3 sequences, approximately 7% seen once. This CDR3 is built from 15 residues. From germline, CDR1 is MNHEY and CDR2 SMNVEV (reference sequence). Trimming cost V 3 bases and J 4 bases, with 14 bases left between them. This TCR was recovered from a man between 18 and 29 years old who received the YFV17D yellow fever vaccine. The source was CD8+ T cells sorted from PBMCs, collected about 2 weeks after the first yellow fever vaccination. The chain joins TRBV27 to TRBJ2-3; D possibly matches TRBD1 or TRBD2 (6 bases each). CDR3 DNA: TGTGCCAGCAGTTTGTGGGGGGCTGGGGCAGATACGCAGTATTTT. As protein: CASSLWGAGADTQYF.